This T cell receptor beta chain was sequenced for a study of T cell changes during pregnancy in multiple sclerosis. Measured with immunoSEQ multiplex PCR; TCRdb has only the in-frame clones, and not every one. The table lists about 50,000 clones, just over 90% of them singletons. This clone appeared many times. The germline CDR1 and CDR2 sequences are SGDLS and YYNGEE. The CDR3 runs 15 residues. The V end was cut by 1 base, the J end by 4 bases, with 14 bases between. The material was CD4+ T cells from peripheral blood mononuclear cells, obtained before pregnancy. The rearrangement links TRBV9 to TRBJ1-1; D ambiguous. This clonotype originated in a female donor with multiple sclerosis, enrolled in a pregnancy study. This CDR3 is CASSVTSDAATEAFF. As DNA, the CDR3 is TGTGCCAGCAGCGTAACTAGTGACGCCGCCACTGAAGCTTTCTTT.